Detailed here is one T cell receptor beta chain. Preparation of the TCRbeta library was carried out with unique molecular identifiers. Each CDR3 protein gets one entry after TCRdb re-called the PCR reads with MiXCR. The sample lists about 58,000 distinct CDR3 sequences; 44% were seen once. The CDR3 spans 13 residues. Germline CDR1 and CDR2: SGHVS and FNYEAQ. The germline V and J ends were trimmed by 4 bases and 4 bases, with 11 bases remaining between them. This specimen belongs to a study of T-cell reconstitution after alpha-beta-depleted transplantation in children. The sample here was PBMCs, mostly from graft donor cells, taken 360 days after TCRalphabeta/CD19-depleted stem cell transplant. This receptor was obtained from a male patient younger than 18 who had a stem cell transplant for acute lymphoblastic leukemia, so the T cells may come from the graft donor. V gene TRBV7-6 combines with J gene TRBJ2-7; maybe TRBD1 (6 bases). This chain's CDR3 is CASSSPGQYEQYF. CDR3 DNA: TGTGCCAGCAGCTCGCCCGGACAGTACGAGCAGTACTTC.